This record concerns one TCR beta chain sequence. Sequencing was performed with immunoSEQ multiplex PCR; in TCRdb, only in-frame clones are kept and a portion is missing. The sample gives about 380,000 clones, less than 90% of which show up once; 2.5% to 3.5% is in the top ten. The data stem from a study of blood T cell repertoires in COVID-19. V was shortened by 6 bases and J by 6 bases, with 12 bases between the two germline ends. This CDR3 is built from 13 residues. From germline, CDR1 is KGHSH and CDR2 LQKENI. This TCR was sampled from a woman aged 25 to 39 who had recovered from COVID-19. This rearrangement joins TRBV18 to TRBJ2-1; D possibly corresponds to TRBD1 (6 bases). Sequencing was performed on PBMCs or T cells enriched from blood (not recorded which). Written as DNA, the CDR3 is TGTGCCAGCTCCCCCGGGGACACCAATGAGCAGTTCTTC. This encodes CASSPGDTNEQFF.